A selection of T cell receptor beta chains follows, all from one sample in a study of T cells in Graves' hyperthyroidism and ophthalmopathy. Each CDR3 protein gets one entry after TCRdb re-called the multiplex PCR reads with MiXCR. This repertoire shows about 96,000 distinct CDR3 sequences, roughly 49% found once; its top ten account for 27%. The specimen sequenced was blood. These receptor sequences come from a woman aged 40 to 50 with Graves' hyperthyroidism. CDR3s include the opening cysteine and the closing phenylalanine or tryptophan. A D gene is named only where the DNA matches it firmly. A row's size may be missing; if present it is once, few, many or a size class.

J gene: TRBJ1-2
D gene: TRBD1
CDR3 length: 13
clone size: many
V gene: TRBV9
CDR3 protein: CASSRQGATGYTF
CDR3 DNA: TGTGCCAGCAGTCGACAGGGGGCAACTGGCTACACCTTC

J gene: TRBJ1-1
D gene: TRBD1
CDR3 length: 14
clone size: once
V gene: TRBV29-1
CDR3 protein: CSVATGTGFTEAFF
CDR3 DNA: TGCAGCGTTGCGACCGGGACAGGGTTCACTGAAGCTTTCTTT

J gene: TRBJ1-1
D gene: .
CDR3 length: 14
clone size: many
V gene: TRBV20-1
CDR3 protein: CSARDQRRNTEAFF
CDR3 DNA: TGCAGTGCTAGAGATCAACGAAGGAACACTGAAGCTTTCTTT

J gene: TRBJ2-7
D gene: .
CDR3 length: 16
clone size: many
V gene: TRBV14
CDR3 protein: CASSHHTTEVPYEQYF
CDR3 DNA: TGTGCCAGCAGCCACCACACGACCGAAGTACCCTACGAGCAGTACTTC

J gene: TRBJ2-2
D gene: TRBD1
CDR3 length: 17
clone size: .
V gene: TRBV7-9
CDR3 protein: CASSLGDRVANTGELFF
CDR3 DNA: TGTGCCAGCAGCTTAGGGGACAGGGTCGCGAACACCGGGGAGCTGTTTTTT

J gene: TRBJ1-1
D gene: TRBD1
CDR3 length: 12
clone size: medium-sized
V gene: TRBV20-1
CDR3 protein: CSAQDRDTEAFF
CDR3 DNA: TGCAGTGCGCAGGACAGGGACACTGAAGCTTTCTTT

J gene: TRBJ2-5
D gene: .
CDR3 length: 14
clone size: .
V gene: TRBV24-1
CDR3 protein: CATSDPRTAETQYF
CDR3 DNA: TGTGCCACCAGTGATCCTAGGACAGCGGAGACCCAGTACTTC

J gene: TRBJ2-7
D gene: TRBD2
CDR3 length: 14
clone size: .
V gene: TRBV7-3
CDR3 protein: CASSLGSSGTGQYF
CDR3 DNA: TGTGCCAGCAGCTTAGGATCTAGCGGGACCGGGCAGTACTTC

J gene: TRBJ2-6
D gene: .
CDR3 length: 14
clone size: many
V gene: TRBV12-3/TRBV12-4
CDR3 protein: CASSDTSGANVLTF
CDR3 DNA: TGTGCCAGCAGCGATACCTCTGGGGCCAACGTCCTGACTTTC

J gene: TRBJ1-3
D gene: .
CDR3 length: 15
clone size: many
V gene: TRBV7-2
CDR3 protein: CASSLNPFRRNTIYF
CDR3 DNA: TGTGCCAGCAGCTTGAACCCCTTCCGTCGAAACACCATATATTTT

J gene: TRBJ1-4
D gene: TRBD1
CDR3 length: 14
clone size: few
V gene: TRBV9
CDR3 protein: CASSPLTGNEKLFF
CDR3 DNA: TGTGCCAGCAGCCCACTGACAGGGAATGAAAAACTGTTTTTT

J gene: TRBJ2-7
D gene: .
CDR3 length: 14
clone size: .
V gene: TRBV7-8
CDR3 protein: CASSQDGPSYEQYF
CDR3 DNA: TGCGCCAGCAGCCAAGATGGCCCATCCTACGAGCAGTACTTC

J gene: TRBJ2-5
D gene: .
CDR3 length: 13
clone size: .
V gene: TRBV29-1
CDR3 protein: CSVAEYRTETQYF
CDR3 DNA: TGCAGCGTTGCAGAGTACCGGACGGAGACCCAGTACTTC

J gene: TRBJ2-5
D gene: .
CDR3 length: 15
clone size: many
V gene: TRBV4-1
CDR3 protein: CASSQDTARGETQYF
CDR3 DNA: TGCGCCAGCAGCCAAGATACTGCTAGAGGGGAGACCCAGTACTTC

J gene: TRBJ2-6
D gene: .
CDR3 length: 16
clone size: once
V gene: TRBV2
CDR3 protein: CASSTTRLSGANVLTF
CDR3 DNA: TGTGCCAGCAGTACCACACGGCTCTCTGGGGCCAACGTCCTGACTTTC

J gene: TRBJ1-1
D gene: .
CDR3 length: 13
clone size: .
V gene: TRBV7-2
CDR3 protein: CASSLGGGAEASF
CDR3 DNA: TGTGCCAGCAGCTTAGGAGGGGGGGCTGAAGCTTCCTTT

J gene: TRBJ1-1
D gene: TRBD1
CDR3 length: 14
clone size: many
V gene: TRBV2
CDR3 protein: CASRQDRGRTEAFF
CDR3 DNA: TGTGCCAGCAGACAAGACAGGGGGCGAACTGAAGCTTTCTTT

J gene: TRBJ1-2
D gene: .
CDR3 length: 15
clone size: many
V gene: TRBV5-4
CDR3 protein: CASSLRIPGRSGYTF
CDR3 DNA: TGTGCCAGCAGCTTGCGGATCCCGGGGCGTAGTGGCTACACCTTC

J gene: TRBJ2-3
D gene: .
CDR3 length: 16
clone size: .
V gene: TRBV7-2
CDR3 protein: CASSLNIPRTGDTQYF
CDR3 DNA: TGTGCCAGCAGCTTAAACATACCTCGGACGGGCGATACGCAGTATTTT

J gene: TRBJ1-2
D gene: .
CDR3 length: 13
clone size: few
V gene: TRBV28
CDR3 protein: CASSWDLRDGYTF
CDR3 DNA: TGTGCCAGCAGTTGGGACTTAAGGGATGGCTACACCTTC

J gene: TRBJ2-5
D gene: .
CDR3 length: 17
clone size: many
V gene: TRBV7-2
CDR3 protein: CASSLGISTGLQETQYF
CDR3 DNA: TGTGCCAGCAGCTTAGGGATATCTACAGGGCTCCAAGAGACCCAGTACTTC

J gene: TRBJ2-7
D gene: .
CDR3 length: 16
clone size: many
V gene: TRBV7-3
CDR3 protein: CASSHGLGLGGYEQYF
CDR3 DNA: TGTGCCAGCAGCCATGGCCTGGGCCTTGGGGGATACGAGCAGTACTTC

J gene: TRBJ1-2
D gene: TRBD1
CDR3 length: 12
clone size: .
V gene: TRBV20-1
CDR3 protein: CSFGQGGYGYTF
CDR3 DNA: TGCAGCTTCGGACAGGGGGGGTATGGCTACACCTTC

J gene: TRBJ1-2
D gene: .
CDR3 length: 16
clone size: .
V gene: TRBV2
CDR3 protein: CASSLFRGHYNYGYTF
CDR3 DNA: TGTGCCAGCAGTTTATTCAGGGGCCACTATAACTATGGCTACACCTTC

J gene: TRBJ1-2
D gene: .
CDR3 length: 13
clone size: few
V gene: TRBV27
CDR3 protein: CASSSRGISGYTF
CDR3 DNA: TGTGCCAGCAGCTCCCGGGGAATTAGCGGCTACACCTTC

J gene: TRBJ1-4
D gene: TRBD1
CDR3 length: 13
clone size: many
V gene: TRBV7-2
CDR3 protein: CASSRQGREKLFF
CDR3 DNA: TGTGCCAGCAGCCGACAGGGAAGGGAAAAACTGTTTTTT

J gene: TRBJ1-2
D gene: .
CDR3 length: 14
clone size: .
V gene: TRBV6-1
CDR3 protein: CASRLTASGYGYTF
CDR3 DNA: TGTGCCAGCAGGCTCACAGCGTCAGGGTATGGCTACACCTTC

J gene: TRBJ1-1
D gene: .
CDR3 length: 13
clone size: .
V gene: TRBV30
CDR3 protein: CAWSEGRRTEAFF
CDR3 DNA: TGTGCCTGGAGTGAGGGGAGAAGGACTGAAGCTTTCTTT

J gene: TRBJ1-1
D gene: .
CDR3 length: 12
clone size: .
V gene: TRBV30
CDR3 protein: CAWSQGRTEAFF
CDR3 DNA: TGTGCCTGGAGCCAGGGGAGGACTGAAGCTTTCTTT

J gene: TRBJ2-7
D gene: TRBD2
CDR3 length: 16
clone size: .
V gene: TRBV10-3
CDR3 protein: CAIRGTSGSTGYEQYF
CDR3 DNA: TGTGCCATCAGGGGGACTAGCGGTTCGACTGGTTACGAGCAGTACTTC

J gene: TRBJ2-7
D gene: .
CDR3 length: 13
clone size: many
V gene: TRBV10-3
CDR3 protein: CAISVFGGYEQYF
CDR3 DNA: TGTGCCATCAGTGTCTTTGGGGGCTACGAGCAGTACTTC

J gene: TRBJ2-5
D gene: .
CDR3 length: 13
clone size: .
V gene: TRBV7-8
CDR3 protein: CASSLRGQETQCF
CDR3 DNA: TGTGCCAGCAGCTTAAGAGGACAAGAGACCCAGTGCTTC

J gene: TRBJ1-2
D gene: TRBD1
CDR3 length: 13
clone size: .
V gene: TRBV7-9
CDR3 protein: CASEDQGGDGYTF
CDR3 DNA: TGTGCCAGCGAAGATCAAGGGGGCGATGGCTACACCTTC

J gene: TRBJ1-6
D gene: .
CDR3 length: 11
clone size: .
V gene: TRBV20-1
CDR3 protein: CSASGGRTLHF
CDR3 DNA: TGCAGTGCTAGCGGCGGTCGTACCCTCCACTTT

J gene: TRBJ2-7
D gene: .
CDR3 length: 13
clone size: many
V gene: TRBV5-8
CDR3 protein: CASSLDRSYEQYF
CDR3 DNA: TGTGCCAGCAGCTTAGACAGAAGTTACGAGCAGTACTTC

J gene: TRBJ2-5
D gene: TRBD1
CDR3 length: 15
clone size: .
V gene: TRBV5-1
CDR3 protein: CASSRDRGMGETQYF
CDR3 DNA: TGCGCCAGCAGCAGGGACAGGGGGATGGGGGAGACCCAGTACTTC

J gene: TRBJ2-7
D gene: TRBD2
CDR3 length: 15
clone size: .
V gene: TRBV7-9
CDR3 protein: CASSSIAGKAYEQYF
CDR3 DNA: TGTGCCAGCAGCTCCATAGCGGGAAAAGCCTACGAGCAGTACTTC

J gene: TRBJ1-4
D gene: TRBD1
CDR3 length: 15
clone size: many
V gene: TRBV25-1
CDR3 protein: CASQDRGGPNEKLFF
CDR3 DNA: TGTGCCAGCCAGGACAGGGGAGGCCCTAATGAAAAACTGTTTTTT

J gene: TRBJ1-3
D gene: .
CDR3 length: 14
clone size: few
V gene: TRBV28
CDR3 protein: CASRFKGSGNTIYF
CDR3 DNA: TGTGCCAGCAGATTCAAGGGTTCGGGAAACACCATATATTTT

J gene: TRBJ2-2
D gene: .
CDR3 length: 13
clone size: many
V gene: TRBV29-1
CDR3 protein: CSVGGWRTGELFF
CDR3 DNA: TGCAGCGTTGGGGGTTGGCGGACCGGGGAGCTGTTTTTT

J gene: TRBJ1-2
D gene: .
CDR3 length: 13
clone size: many
V gene: TRBV2
CDR3 protein: CASRDSSNYGYTF
CDR3 DNA: TGTGCCAGCAGGGACTCCAGTAACTATGGCTACACCTTC

J gene: TRBJ1-1
D gene: .
CDR3 length: 16
clone size: many
V gene: TRBV6-5
CDR3 protein: CASSSAWGGLNTEAFF
CDR3 DNA: TGTGCCAGCAGTTCGGCGTGGGGGGGGCTTAACACTGAAGCTTTCTTT

J gene: TRBJ2-2
D gene: .
CDR3 length: 12
clone size: many
V gene: TRBV29-1
CDR3 protein: CSVEGRAGELFF
CDR3 DNA: TGCAGCGTTGAAGGAAGGGCCGGGGAGCTGTTTTTT

J gene: TRBJ1-5
D gene: .
CDR3 length: 12
clone size: once
V gene: TRBV15
CDR3 protein: CATSSGNAYEHF
CDR3 DNA: TGTGCCACCTCCAGCGGGAACGCCTACGAGCATTTT

J gene: TRBJ1-6
D gene: .
CDR3 length: 15
clone size: few
V gene: TRBV9
CDR3 protein: CASRGEGGDDSPLHF
CDR3 DNA: TGTGCCAGCAGAGGTGAAGGGGGGGACGATTCACCCCTCCACTTT

J gene: TRBJ2-7
D gene: TRBD2
CDR3 length: 12
clone size: many
V gene: TRBV29-1
CDR3 protein: CSASGGAYEQYF
CDR3 DNA: TGCAGCGCAAGCGGGGGTGCCTACGAGCAGTACTTC

J gene: TRBJ1-5
D gene: .
CDR3 length: 13
clone size: .
V gene: TRBV20-1
CDR3 protein: CSASTEGGQPQHF
CDR3 DNA: TGCAGTGCTAGTACTGAGGGGGGACAGCCCCAGCATTTT

J gene: TRBJ1-6
D gene: TRBD1
CDR3 length: 14
clone size: few
V gene: TRBV2
CDR3 protein: CASTLDRGYSPLHF
CDR3 DNA: TGTGCCAGCACCCTCGACAGGGGTTATTCACCCCTCCACTTT

J gene: TRBJ1-3
D gene: .
CDR3 length: 16
clone size: .
V gene: TRBV6-4
CDR3 protein: CASSNTASGYGYTIYF
CDR3 DNA: TGTGCCAGCAGTAACACAGCGTCAGGGTATGGCTACACCATATATTTT

J gene: TRBJ1-1
D gene: .
CDR3 length: 13
clone size: .
V gene: TRBV15
CDR3 protein: CATSVGENTEAFF
CDR3 DNA: TGTGCCACCAGCGTAGGAGAGAACACTGAAGCTTTCTTT

J gene: TRBJ1-2
D gene: .
CDR3 length: 15
clone size: .
V gene: TRBV19
CDR3 protein: CAWLPFSTANYGYTF
CDR3 DNA: TGTGCCTGGCTCCCATTCTCCACAGCCAACTATGGCTACACCTTC

J gene: TRBJ1-5
D gene: TRBD1
CDR3 length: 16
clone size: .
V gene: TRBV19
CDR3 protein: CASSLWTGGMDQPQHF
CDR3 DNA: TGTGCCAGCAGTCTGTGGACAGGGGGCATGGATCAGCCCCAGCATTTT